The table lists the clone carrying this T cell receptor (beta chain) with many counts. Antigen: not known. Using RNA transcripts as the source, TCR beta CDR3 regions were amplified. HTBI primers were the set used in a first-round RT-PCR of the TCR CDR3. Each CDR3 protein is one row after TCRdb ran MiXCR on the multiplex PCR reads. The sample has about 690,000 distinct CDR3 sequences, 15% to 20% seen once; the top ten hold 15%. This entry comes from a study of T cells in Graves' hyperthyroidism and ophthalmopathy. Study conclusions and caveats: Separating ophthalmopathy from stable hyperthyroidism was achieved by a 13 V-J model.

A lack of ophthalmopathy progression within 18 months defined stable Graves' hyperthyroidism. Each patient was aged 18 to 65 and had newly diagnosed hyperthyroidism of under 2 months' duration. Germline V gives CDR1 MDHEN, CDR2 SYDVKM. V gave up 5 bases and J gave up 3 bases; unmatched junction bases: 8. The CDR3 has 15 residues. The V and J genes are TRBV28 and TRBJ2-7, with 9 nucleotides matching TRBD1. The specimen sequenced was blood. The TCR comes from a man aged 50 to 60 with Graves' hyperthyroidism. The CDR3, as DNA: TGTGCCAGCAGTGCTCCGGGACAGGGTGGCTACGAGCAGTACTTC. It specifies CASSAPGQGGYEQYF.